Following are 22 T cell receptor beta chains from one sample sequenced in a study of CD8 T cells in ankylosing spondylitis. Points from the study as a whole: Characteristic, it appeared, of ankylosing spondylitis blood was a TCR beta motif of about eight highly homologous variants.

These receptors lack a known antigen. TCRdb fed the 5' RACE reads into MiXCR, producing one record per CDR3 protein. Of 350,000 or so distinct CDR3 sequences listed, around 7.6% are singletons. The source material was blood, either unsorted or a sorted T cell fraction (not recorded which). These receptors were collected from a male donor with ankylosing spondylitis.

In nucleotides, the CDR3 is TGTGCCAGCAGTTTAGCGCTAAATATACTAGCCCCCTCTGAGCAGTTCTTC. Its protein product is CASSLALNILAPSEQFF. The gene calls are TRBV12-3 or TRBV12-4 and TRBJ2-1, with D possibly TRBD2 on 6 matching bases. V lost 0 bases and J lost 9, with 21 bases in between. The CDR3 is 17 residues long.

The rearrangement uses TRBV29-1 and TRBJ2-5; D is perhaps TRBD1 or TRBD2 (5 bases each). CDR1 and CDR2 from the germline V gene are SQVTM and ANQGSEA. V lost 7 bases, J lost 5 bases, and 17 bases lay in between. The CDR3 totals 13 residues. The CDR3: CSARDGLPETQYF. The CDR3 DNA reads TGCAGCGCCAGGGACGGACTCCCGGAGACCCAGTACTTC. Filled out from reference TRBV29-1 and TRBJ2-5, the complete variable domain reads SAVISQKPSRDICQRGTSLTIQCQVDSQVTMMFWYRQQPGQSLTLIATANQGSEATYESGFVIDKFPISRPNLTFSTLTVSNMSPEDSSIYLCSARDGLPETQYFGPGTRLLVL.

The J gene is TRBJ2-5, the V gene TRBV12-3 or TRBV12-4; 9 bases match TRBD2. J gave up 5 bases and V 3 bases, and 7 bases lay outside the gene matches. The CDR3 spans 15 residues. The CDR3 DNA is TGTGCCAGCAGTTTGGGGGCTAGCGGGATTGAGACCCAGTACTTC. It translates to CASSLGASGIETQYF.

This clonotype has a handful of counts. DNA for the CDR3: TGTGCCAGCAGCCACGGACAGGGGGCGTCAGATACGCAGTATTTT. Residues: CASSHGQGASDTQYF. The chain is built from TRBV4-2 and TRBJ2-3; 11 bases map to TRBD1. CDR3 size: 15 residues. V gave up 3 bases and J gave up 4 bases; unmatched junction bases: 3. Germline assignment: CDR1 LGHNA and CDR2 YNFKEQ.

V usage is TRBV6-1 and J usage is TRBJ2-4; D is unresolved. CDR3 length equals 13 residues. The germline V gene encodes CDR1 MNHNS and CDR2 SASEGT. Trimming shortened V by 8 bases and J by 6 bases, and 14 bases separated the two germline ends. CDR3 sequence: CASSEREINIQYF. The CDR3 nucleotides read TGTGCCAGCTCGGAAAGGGAAATAAACATTCAGTACTTC.

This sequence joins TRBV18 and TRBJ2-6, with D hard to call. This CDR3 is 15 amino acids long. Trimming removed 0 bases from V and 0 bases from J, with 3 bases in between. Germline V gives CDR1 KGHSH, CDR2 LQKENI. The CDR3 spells CASSPPNSGANVLTF. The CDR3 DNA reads TGTGCCAGCTCACCACCGAACTCTGGGGCCAACGTCCTGACTTTC.

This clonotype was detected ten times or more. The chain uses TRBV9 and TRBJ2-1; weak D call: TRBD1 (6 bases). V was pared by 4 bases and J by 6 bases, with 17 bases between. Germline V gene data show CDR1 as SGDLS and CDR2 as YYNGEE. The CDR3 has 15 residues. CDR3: CASSSFLGAGNEQFF. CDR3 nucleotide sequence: TGTGCCAGCAGCTCGTTCCTGGGGGCTGGCAATGAGCAGTTCTTC.

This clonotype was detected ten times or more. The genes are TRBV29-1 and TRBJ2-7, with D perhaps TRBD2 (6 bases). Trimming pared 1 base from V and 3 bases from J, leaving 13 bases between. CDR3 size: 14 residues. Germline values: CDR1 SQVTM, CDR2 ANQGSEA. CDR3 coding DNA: TGCAGCGTTGAAGTTGCACGGGGGAACTACGAGCAGTACTTC. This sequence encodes CSVEVARGNYEQYF.

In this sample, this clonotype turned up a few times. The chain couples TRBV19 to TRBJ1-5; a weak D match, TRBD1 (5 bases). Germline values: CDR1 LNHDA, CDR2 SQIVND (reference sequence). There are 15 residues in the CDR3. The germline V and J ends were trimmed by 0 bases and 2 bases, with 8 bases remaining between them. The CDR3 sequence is CASSIDRDGNQPQHF. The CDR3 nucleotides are TGTGCCAGTAGTATAGACAGGGACGGCAATCAGCCCCAGCATTTT. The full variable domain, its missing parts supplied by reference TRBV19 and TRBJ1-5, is DGGITQSPKYLFRKEGQNVTLSCEQNLNHDAMYWYRQDPGQGLRLIYYSQIVNDFQKGDIAEGYSVSREKKESFPLTVTSAQKNPTAFYLCASSIDRDGNQPQHFGDGTRLSIL.

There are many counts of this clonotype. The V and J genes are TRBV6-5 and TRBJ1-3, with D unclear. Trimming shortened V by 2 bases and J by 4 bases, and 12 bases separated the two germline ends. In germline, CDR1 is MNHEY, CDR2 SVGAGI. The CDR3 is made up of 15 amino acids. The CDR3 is CASSYPGSGGNTIYF. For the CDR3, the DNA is TGTGCCAGCAGTTACCCAGGCTCGGGAGGAAACACCATATATTTT.

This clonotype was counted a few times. CDR3 DNA sequence: TGCGCCAGCAGCCAGCAGGGGAGAAACACCGGGGAGCTGTTTTTT. This translates into CASSQQGRNTGELFF. The V gene is TRBV4-1, the J gene TRBJ2-2, with D possibly matching TRBD1 (6 bases). The CDR3 contains 15 residues. Trimming pared 3 bases from V and 2 bases from J, leaving 10 bases between. Germline assignment: CDR1 MGHRA and CDR2 YSYEKL.

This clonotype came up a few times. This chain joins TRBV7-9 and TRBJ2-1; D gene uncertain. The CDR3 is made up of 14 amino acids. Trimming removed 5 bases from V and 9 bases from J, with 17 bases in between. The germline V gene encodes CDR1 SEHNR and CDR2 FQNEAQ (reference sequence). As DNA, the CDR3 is TGTGCCAGCAGCCCCCGACTCGGGCCCTTTGAGCAGTTCTTC. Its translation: CASSPRLGPFEQFF.

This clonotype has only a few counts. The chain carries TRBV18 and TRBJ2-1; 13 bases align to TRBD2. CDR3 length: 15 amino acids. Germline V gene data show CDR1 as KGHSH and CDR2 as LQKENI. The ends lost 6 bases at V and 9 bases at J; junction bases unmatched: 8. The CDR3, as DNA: TGTGCCAGCTCGCCTACTAGCGGGAGGGCCGGTGAGCAGTTCTTC. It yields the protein CASSPTSGRAGEQFF.

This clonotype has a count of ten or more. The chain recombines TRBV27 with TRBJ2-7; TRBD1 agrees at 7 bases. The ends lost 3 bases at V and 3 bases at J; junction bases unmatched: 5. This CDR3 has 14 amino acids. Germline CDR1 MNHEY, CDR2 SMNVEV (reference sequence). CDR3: CASSFRGQLYEQYF. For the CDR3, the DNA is TGTGCCAGCAGTTTTAGGGGACAGCTCTACGAGCAGTACTTC.

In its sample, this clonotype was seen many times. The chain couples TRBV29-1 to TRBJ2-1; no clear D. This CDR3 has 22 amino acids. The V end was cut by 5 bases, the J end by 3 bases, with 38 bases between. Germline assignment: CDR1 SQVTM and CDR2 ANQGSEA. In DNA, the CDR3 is TGCAGCGTTATATCCCGATATACCCCGTACGAAACAGCTAATCGGTACTACAATGAGCAGTTCTTC. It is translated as CSVISRYTPYETANRYYNEQFF.

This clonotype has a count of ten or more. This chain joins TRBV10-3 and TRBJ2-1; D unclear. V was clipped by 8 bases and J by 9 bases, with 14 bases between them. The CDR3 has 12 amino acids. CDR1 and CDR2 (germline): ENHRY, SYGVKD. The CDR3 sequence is CAIGLGDGEQFF. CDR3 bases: TGTGCCATCGGCTTAGGAGACGGTGAGCAGTTCTTC.

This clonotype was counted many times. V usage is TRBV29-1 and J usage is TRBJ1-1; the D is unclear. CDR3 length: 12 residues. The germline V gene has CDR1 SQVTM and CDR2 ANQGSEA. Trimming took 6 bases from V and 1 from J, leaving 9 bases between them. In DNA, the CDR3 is TGCAGCGTGTCCACACCGAACACTGAAGCTTTCTTT. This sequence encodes CSVSTPNTEAFF.

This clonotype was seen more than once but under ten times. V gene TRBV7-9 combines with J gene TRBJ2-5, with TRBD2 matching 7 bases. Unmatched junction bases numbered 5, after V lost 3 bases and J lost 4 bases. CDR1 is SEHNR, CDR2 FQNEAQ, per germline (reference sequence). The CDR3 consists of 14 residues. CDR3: CASSLGAGAETQYF. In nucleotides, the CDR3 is TGTGCCAGCAGCTTGGGCGCGGGAGCAGAGACCCAGTACTTC.

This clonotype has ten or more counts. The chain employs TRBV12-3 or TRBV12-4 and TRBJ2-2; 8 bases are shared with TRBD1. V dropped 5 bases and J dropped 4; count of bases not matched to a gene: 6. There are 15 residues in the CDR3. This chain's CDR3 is CASSLDRGATGELFF. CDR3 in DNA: TGTGCCAGCAGTCTTGACAGGGGTGCCACCGGGGAGCTGTTTTTT.

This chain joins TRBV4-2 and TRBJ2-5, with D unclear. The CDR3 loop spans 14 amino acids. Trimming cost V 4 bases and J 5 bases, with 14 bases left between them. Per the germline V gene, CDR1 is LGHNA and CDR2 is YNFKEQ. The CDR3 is CASSPIRALETQYF. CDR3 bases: TGTGCCAGCAGCCCGATTAGGGCTCTGGAGACCCAGTACTTC.

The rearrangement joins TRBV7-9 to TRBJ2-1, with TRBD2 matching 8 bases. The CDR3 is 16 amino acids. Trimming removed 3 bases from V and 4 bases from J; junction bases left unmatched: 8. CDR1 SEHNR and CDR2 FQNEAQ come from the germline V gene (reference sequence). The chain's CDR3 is CASSFLITSGYNEQFF. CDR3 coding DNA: TGTGCCAGCAGCTTCCTCATCACTAGCGGATACAATGAGCAGTTCTTC.

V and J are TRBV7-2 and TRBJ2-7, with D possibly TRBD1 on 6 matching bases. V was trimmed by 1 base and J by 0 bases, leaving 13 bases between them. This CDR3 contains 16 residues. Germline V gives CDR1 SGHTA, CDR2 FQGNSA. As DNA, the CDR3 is TGTGCCAGCAGCTTAGATCGACAGGCCAGCTCCTACGAGCAGTACTTC. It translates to CASSLDRQASSYEQYF.